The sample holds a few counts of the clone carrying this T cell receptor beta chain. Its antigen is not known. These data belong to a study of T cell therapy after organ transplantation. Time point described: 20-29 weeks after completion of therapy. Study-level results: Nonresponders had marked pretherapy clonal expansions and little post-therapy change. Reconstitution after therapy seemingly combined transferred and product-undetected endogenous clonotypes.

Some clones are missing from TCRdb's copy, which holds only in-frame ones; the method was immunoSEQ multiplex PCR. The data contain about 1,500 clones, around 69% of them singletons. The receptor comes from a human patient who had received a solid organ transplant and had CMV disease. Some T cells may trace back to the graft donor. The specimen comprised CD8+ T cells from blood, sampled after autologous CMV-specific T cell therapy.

CDR3 coding DNA: TGCAGTGCTAGACGGGAGTCTGAAGCTTTCTTT. This gives the protein CSARRESEAFF. The chain recombines TRBV20-1 with TRBJ1-1; no clear D gene. Germline loops: CDR1 DFQATT, CDR2 SNEGSKA (reference sequence). V was shortened by 2 bases and J by 6 bases, with 7 bases between the two germline ends. This CDR3 is built from 11 residues.